This T cell receptor (beta chain) was found in a study of cytomegalovirus exposure and HLA in healthy donors. CDR3 length: 15 amino acids. Germline loops: CDR1 MNHEY, CDR2 SVGAGI. The junction had 6 bases not matched to a gene; V was cut back by 1 base and J by 4 bases. This clone appeared a few times. In the PCR, 60 Vbeta and 13 Jbeta primers were used. Assay: immunoSEQ multiplex PCR; the TCRdb copy retains only in-frame clones and omits some. Of around 110,000 clones in the sample, around three quarters were seen once. The sample was PBMCs. This TCR derives from a woman younger than 45 in good health and CMV-seronegative. This sequence joins TRBV6-5 and TRBJ2-7; 8 nucleotides align to TRBD1. The CDR3 DNA reads TGTGCCAGCAGTTACTTCTGGGACAGGCCTTACGAGCAGTACTTC. It is translated as CASSYFWDRPYEQYF.